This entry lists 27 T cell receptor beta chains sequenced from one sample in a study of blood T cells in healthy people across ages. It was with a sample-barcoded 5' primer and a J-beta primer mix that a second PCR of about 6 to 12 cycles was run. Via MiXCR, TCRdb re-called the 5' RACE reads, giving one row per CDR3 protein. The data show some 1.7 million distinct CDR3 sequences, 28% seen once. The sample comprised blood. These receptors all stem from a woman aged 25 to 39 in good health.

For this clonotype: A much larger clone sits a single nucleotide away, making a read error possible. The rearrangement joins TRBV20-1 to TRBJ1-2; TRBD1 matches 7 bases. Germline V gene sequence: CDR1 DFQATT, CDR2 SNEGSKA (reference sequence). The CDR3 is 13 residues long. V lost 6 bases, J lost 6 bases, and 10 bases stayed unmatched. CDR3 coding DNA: TGCAGTGCGCCAGGGGGAGAATCCCATGGCTACACCTTC. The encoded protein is CSAPGGESHGYTF.

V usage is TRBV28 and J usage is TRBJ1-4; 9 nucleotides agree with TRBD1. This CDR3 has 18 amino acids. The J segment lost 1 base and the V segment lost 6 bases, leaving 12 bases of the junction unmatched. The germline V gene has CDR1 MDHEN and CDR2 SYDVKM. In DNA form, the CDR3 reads TGTGCCAGCAGCAAAACAGGGGGCGCTTCTCGAACTAATGAAAAACTGTTTTTT. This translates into CASSKTGGASRTNEKLFF.

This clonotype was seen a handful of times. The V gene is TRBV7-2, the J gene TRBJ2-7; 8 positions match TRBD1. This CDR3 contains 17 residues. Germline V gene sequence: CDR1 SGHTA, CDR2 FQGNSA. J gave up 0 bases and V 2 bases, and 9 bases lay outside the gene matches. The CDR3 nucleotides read TGTGCCAGCAGCTTATACGGGGACAGGCCGTTCTCCTACGAGCAGTACTTC. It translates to CASSLYGDRPFSYEQYF.

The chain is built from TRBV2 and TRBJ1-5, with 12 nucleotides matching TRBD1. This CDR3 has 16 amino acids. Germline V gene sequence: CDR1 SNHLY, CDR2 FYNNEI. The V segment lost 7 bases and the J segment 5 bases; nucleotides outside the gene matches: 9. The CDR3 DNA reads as TGTGCCAGCAAAGGGGGGACAGGGGGCCGGGATCAGCCCCAGCATTTT. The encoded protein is CASKGGTGGRDQPQHF.

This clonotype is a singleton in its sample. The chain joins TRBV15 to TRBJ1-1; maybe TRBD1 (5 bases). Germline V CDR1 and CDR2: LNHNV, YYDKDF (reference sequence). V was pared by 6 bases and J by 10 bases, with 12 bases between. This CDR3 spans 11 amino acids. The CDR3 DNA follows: TGTGCCACCAGGGAGAGGGGTCGAGCTTTCTTT. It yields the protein CATRERGRAFF.

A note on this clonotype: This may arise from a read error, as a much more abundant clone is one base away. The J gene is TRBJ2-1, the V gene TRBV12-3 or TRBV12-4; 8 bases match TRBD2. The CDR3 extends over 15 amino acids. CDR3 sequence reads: CASSLSGGVYNERFF. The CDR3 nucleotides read TGTGCCAGCAGTTTGTCGGGGGGGGTTTACAATGAGCGGTTCTTC.

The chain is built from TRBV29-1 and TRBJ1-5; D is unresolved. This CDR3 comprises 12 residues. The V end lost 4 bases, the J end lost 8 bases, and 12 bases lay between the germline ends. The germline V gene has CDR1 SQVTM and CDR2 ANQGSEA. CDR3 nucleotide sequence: TGCAGCGTTGCTTCTAGTGGAGAGCCCCAGCATTTT. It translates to CSVASSGEPQHF.

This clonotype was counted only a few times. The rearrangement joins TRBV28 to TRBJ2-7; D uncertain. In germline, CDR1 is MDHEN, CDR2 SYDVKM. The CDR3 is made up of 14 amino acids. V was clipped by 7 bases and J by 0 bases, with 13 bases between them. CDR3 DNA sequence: TGTGCCAGCAAGGTGACGTCCAGCTCCTACGAGCAGTACTTC. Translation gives CASKVTSSSYEQYF. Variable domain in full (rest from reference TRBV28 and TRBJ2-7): DVKVTQSSRYLVKRTGEKVFLECVQDMDHENMFWYRQDPGLGLRLIYFSYDVKMKEKGDIPEGYSVSREKKERFSLILESASTNQTSMYLCASKVTSSSYEQYFGPGTRLTVT.

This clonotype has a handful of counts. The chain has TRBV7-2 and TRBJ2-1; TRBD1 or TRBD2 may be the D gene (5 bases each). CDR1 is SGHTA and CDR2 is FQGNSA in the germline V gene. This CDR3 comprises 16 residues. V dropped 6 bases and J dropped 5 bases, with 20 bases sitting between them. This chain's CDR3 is CASRLSGTWLNNEQFF. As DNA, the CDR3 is TGTGCCAGCAGGCTTAGTGGGACGTGGTTGAACAATGAGCAGTTCTTC.

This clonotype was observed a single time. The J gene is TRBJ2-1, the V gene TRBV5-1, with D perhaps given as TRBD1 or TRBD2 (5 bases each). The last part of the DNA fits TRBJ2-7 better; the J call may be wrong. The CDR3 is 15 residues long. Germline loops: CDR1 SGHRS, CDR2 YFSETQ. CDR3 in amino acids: CASRHGTRTYNEQYF. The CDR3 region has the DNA TGCGCCAGCAGACACGGGACGAGGACCTACAATGAGCAGTACTTC.

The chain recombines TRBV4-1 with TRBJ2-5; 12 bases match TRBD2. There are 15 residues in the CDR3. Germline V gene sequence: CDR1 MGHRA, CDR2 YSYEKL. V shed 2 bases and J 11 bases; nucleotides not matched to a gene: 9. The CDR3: CASSQRLAGVVEQYF. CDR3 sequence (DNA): TGCGCCAGCAGCCAAAGACTAGCGGGAGTGGTTGAGCAGTACTTC.

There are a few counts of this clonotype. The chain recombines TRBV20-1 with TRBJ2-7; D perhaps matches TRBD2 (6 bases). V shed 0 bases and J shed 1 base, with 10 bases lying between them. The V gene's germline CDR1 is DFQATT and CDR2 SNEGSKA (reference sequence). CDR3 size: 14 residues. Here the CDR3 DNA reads TGCAGTGCTAGAGATACTAGCAATTCCTACGAGCAGTACTTC. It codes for CSARDTSNSYEQYF.

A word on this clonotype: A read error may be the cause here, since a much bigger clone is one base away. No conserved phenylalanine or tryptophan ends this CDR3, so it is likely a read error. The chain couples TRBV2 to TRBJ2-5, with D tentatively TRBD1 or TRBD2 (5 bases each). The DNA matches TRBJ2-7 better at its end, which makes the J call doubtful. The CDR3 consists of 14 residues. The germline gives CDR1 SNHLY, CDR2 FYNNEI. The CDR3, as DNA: TGTGCCAGCAGAAGGTACTGGGGGAGAAACGAGCAGTACTGC. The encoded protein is CASRRYWGRNEQYC.

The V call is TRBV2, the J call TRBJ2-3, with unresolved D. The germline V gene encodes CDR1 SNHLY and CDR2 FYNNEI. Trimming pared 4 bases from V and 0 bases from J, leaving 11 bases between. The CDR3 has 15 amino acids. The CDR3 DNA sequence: TGTGCCAGCAGTGGAAGGAAACTTAGCACAGATACGCAGTATTTT. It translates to CASSGRKLSTDTQYF.

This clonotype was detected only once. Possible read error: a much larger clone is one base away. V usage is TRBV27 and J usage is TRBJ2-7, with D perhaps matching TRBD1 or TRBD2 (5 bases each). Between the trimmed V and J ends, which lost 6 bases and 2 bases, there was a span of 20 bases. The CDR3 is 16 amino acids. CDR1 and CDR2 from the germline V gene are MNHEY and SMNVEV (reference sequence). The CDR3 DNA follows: TGTGCCAGCAGCCTATTGTCCGGGGCAGGGACCTACGAGCAGTACTTC. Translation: CASSLLSGAGTYEQYF.

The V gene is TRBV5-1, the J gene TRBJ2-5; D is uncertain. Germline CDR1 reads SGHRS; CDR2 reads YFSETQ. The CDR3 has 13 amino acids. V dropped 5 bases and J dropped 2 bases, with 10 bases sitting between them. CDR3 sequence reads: CASSGDVQETQYF. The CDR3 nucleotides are TGCGCCAGCAGTGGAGACGTGCAAGAGACCCAGTACTTC.

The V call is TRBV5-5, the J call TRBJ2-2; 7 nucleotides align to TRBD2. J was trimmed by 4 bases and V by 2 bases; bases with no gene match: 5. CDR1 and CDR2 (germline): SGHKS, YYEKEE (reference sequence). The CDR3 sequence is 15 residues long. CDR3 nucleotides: TGTGCCAGCAGCTTTCGCTCGGGAGGCACCGGGGAGCTGTTTTTT. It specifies CASSFRSGGTGELFF.

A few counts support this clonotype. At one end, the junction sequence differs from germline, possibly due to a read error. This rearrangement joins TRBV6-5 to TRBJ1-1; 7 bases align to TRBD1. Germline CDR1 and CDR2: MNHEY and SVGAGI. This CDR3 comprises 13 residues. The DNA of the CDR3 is TGTGTCAGCAGCGACAGGGTAAACACTGAAGCTTTCTTT. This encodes CVSSDRVNTEAFF.

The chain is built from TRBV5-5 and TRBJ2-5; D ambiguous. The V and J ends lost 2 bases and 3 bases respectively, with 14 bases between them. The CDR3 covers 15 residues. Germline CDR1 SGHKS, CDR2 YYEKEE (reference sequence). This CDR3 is CASSFYRGVEETQYF. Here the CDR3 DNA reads TGTGCCAGCAGCTTCTACAGAGGAGTGGAAGAGACCCAGTACTTC.

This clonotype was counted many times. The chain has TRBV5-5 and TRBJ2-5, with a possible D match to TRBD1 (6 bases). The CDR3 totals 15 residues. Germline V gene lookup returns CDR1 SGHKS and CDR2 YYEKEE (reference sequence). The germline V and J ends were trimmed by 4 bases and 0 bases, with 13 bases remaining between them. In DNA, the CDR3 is TGTGCCAGCAGCCCTGGGGGACACCACCAAGAGACCCAGTACTTC. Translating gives CASSPGGHHQETQYF.

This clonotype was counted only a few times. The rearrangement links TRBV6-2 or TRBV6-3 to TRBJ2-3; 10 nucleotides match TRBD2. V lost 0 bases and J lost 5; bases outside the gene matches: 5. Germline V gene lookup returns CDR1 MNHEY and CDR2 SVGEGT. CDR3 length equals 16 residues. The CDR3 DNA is TGTGCCAGCAGTTACTCGTCTAGCGGGAGTGAAGATACGCAGTATTTT. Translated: CASSYSSSGSEDTQYF.

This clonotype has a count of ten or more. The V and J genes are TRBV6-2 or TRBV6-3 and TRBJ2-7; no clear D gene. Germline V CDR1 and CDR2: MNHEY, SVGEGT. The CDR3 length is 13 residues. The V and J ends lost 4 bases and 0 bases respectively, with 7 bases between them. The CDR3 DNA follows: TGTGCCAGCAGTTCCAGTCCCTCCTACGAGCAGTACTTC. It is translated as CASSSSPSYEQYF.

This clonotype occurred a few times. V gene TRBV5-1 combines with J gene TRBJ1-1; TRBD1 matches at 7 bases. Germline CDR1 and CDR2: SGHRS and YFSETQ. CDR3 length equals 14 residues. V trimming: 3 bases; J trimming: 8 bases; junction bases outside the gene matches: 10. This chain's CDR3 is CASSSGGLGSEAFF. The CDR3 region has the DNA TGCGCCAGCAGCTCAGGGGGATTAGGATCGGAAGCTTTCTTT.

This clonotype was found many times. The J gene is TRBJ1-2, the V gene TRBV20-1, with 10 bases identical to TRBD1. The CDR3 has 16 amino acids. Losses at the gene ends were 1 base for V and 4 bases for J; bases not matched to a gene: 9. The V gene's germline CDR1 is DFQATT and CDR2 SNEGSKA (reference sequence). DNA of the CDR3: TGCAGTGCTAGAGCCTTATGGGACAGGGGTCGCTATGGCTACACCTTC. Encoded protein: CSARALWDRGRYGYTF.

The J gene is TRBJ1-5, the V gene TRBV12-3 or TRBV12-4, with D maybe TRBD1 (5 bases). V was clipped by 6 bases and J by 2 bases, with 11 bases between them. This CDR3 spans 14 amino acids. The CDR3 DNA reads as TGTGCCAGCAGACAGAGGGGTGGCAATCAGCCCCAGCATTTT. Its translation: CASRQRGGNQPQHF.

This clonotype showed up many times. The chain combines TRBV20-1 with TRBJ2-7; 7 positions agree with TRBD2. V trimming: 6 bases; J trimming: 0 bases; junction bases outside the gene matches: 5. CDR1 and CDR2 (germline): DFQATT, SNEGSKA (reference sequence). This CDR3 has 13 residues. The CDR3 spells CSATGTISYEQYF. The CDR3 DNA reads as TGCAGTGCAACCGGGACTATCTCCTACGAGCAGTACTTC.

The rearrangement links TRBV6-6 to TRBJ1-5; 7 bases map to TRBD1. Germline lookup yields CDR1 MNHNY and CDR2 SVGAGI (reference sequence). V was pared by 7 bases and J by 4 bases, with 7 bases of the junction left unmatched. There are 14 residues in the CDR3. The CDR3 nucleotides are TGTGCCAGCAACAACCGACAGGGAAATCAGCCCCAGCATTTT. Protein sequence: CASNNRQGNQPQHF.